A selection of T cell receptor beta chains follows, all from one sample in a study of blood T cells in healthy people across ages. TCRdb redid the calling of the 5' RACE reads with MiXCR, one entry per CDR3 protein. The data contain around 800,000 distinct CDR3 sequences, roughly 44% of them singletons. Sequencing used blood. These receptors all stem from a man aged 55 to 69 in good health. The CDR3 runs from the conserved cysteine through the conserved F or W. The D gene is left open where the match is weak. Size tells how often a clone was seen (once, few, many) or the class of an expanded clone, and some rows leave it out.

TRBV20-1	TRBJ2-5	once	.	CSAKVGRELETQYF	TGCAGTGCAAAGGTGGGGCGCGAATTGGAGACCCAGTACTTC
TRBV24-1	TRBJ2-1	few	TRBD2	CATSEPLAGGRNEQFF	TGTGCCACCAGTGAACCACTAGCGGGGGGGCGCAATGAGCAGTTCTTC
TRBV20-1	TRBJ1-2	.	.	CSARWAGDFNYGYTF	TGCAGTGCTAGATGGGCCGGGGACTTTAACTATGGCTACACCTTC
TRBV29-1	TRBJ1-4	.	.	CSVIRGEKLFF	TGCAGCGTTATTCGTGGAGAAAAACTGTTTTTT
TRBV5-1	TRBJ2-7	.	TRBD2	CASSLRGTSGGFSYEQYF	TGCGCCAGCAGCCTAAGAGGCACTAGCGGGGGGTTCTCCTACGAGCAGTACTTC
TRBV20-1	TRBJ2-3	few	.	CSALNWGAPKLTDTQYF	TGCAGTGCGCTAAACTGGGGGGCCCCGAAACTCACAGATACGCAGTATTTT
TRBV4-1	TRBJ2-7	few	.	CASSQSEAYPEQYF	TGCGCCAGCAGCCAATCCGAGGCCTACCCCGAGCAGTACTTC
TRBV6-5	TRBJ2-7	few	.	CASSNYGTARSSYEQYF	TGTGCCAGCAGTAACTACGGGACGGCTAGGAGCTCCTACGAGCAGTACTTC
TRBV14	TRBJ2-1	few	.	CASSPREGWYEQFF	TGTGCCAGCAGCCCCCGAGAAGGGTGGTACGAGCAGTTCTTC
TRBV12-3/TRBV12-4	TRBJ1-2	.	.	CASSRDRLDGYTF	TGTGCCAGCAGTCGAGACCGCCTCGATGGCTACACCTTC
TRBV20-1	TRBJ2-1	.	.	CSARVVNEQFF	TGCAGTGCTAGAGTTGTCAATGAGCAGTTCTTC
TRBV12-3/TRBV12-4	TRBJ2-7	.	TRBD2	CASRLGDYLQYF	TGTGCCAGCAGATTAGGGGACTACTTGCAGTACTTC
TRBV27	TRBJ2-7	once	TRBD2	CASSSLAGGPSYNEQYF	TGTGCCAGCAGTTCATTAGCGGGGGGCCCTTCCTACAATGAGCAGTACTTC
TRBV27	TRBJ2-3	.	TRBD2	CASSFAAGGLSDTQYF	TGTGCCAGCAGTTTTGCGGCGGGGGGGCTGTCAGATACGCAGTATTTT
TRBV29-1	TRBJ2-2	.	.	CSGMGRAGELFF	TGCAGCGGGATGGGGCGGGCCGGGGAGCTGTTTTTT
TRBV4-3	TRBJ1-3	once	.	CASSQDPHGHSGNTIYF	TGCGCCAGCAGCCAAGATCCTCACGGTCACTCTGGAAACACCATATATTTT
TRBV29-1	TRBJ2-1	.	.	CSVTWAYNEQFF	TGCAGCGTAACTTGGGCCTACAATGAGCAGTTCTTC
TRBV20-1	TRBJ2-1	few	.	CSARSGVSGAHEQFF	TGCAGTGCGCGATCAGGGGTTTCTGGTGCTCATGAGCAGTTCTTC
TRBV5-6	TRBJ2-2	few	TRBD1	CASSSTGRKGGELFF	TGTGCCAGCAGCTCGACAGGGCGTAAGGGCGGGGAGCTGTTTTTT
TRBV5-1	TRBJ1-4	.	TRBD1	CASSGDSLGNEKLFF	TGCGCCAGCAGCGGGGACAGCCTAGGAAATGAAAAACTGTTTTTT
TRBV3-1	TRBJ2-5	few	TRBD2	CASSHSLAGSETQYF	TGTGCCAGCAGCCATTCACTAGCGGGGTCAGAGACCCAGTACTTC
TRBV7-2	TRBJ2-5	many	.	CASSLVGAWETQYF	TGTGCCAGCAGCTTAGTCGGGGCTTGGGAGACCCAGTACTTC
TRBV2	TRBJ2-3	.	.	CASNESTDTQYF	TGTGCCAGCAATGAATCTACAGATACGCAGTATTTT
TRBV4-1	TRBJ2-5	.	TRBD1	CASSQLGRGQSETQYF	TGCGCCAGCAGCCAACTGGGCAGGGGGCAGTCGGAGACCCAGTACTTC
TRBV4-1	TRBJ2-7	.	.	CASSPVSSYEQYF	TGCGCCAGCAGCCCAGTGAGCTCCTACGAGCAGTACTTC
TRBV20-1	TRBJ2-7	.	TRBD1	CSVNRGSSYKQYF	TGCAGTGTAAACAGGGGGAGCTCCTACAAGCAGTACTTC
TRBV10-3	TRBJ1-4	few	.	CAISRGLATNEKLFF	TGTGCCATCAGCCGGGGCCTAGCAACTAATGAAAAACTGTTTTTT
TRBV9	TRBJ2-1	.	TRBD2	CASSAGTSGGDEQFF	TGTGCCAGCAGCGCAGGGACTAGCGGGGGGGATGAGCAGTTCTTC
TRBV20-1	TRBJ2-7	.	TRBD1	CSAAPGTGGSYEQYF	TGCAGTGCTGCTCCCGGGACAGGGGGATCCTACGAGCAGTACTTC
TRBV20-1	TRBJ1-1	.	.	CSASQPNTEAFF	TGCAGTGCTAGTCAACCGAACACTGAAGCTTTCTTT
TRBV5-1	TRBJ2-1	.	.	CASSLALGEQKEQFF	TGCGCCAGCAGCTTGGCCTTGGGGGAACAGAAAGAGCAGTTCTTC
TRBV5-1	TRBJ2-1	.	.	CASSLGQTNYNGQFF	TGCGCCAGCAGCCTCGGACAGACTAACTACAATGGGCAGTTCTTC
TRBV6-5	TRBJ1-2	.	TRBD1	CASSYSQGTGALRAYGYTF	TGTGCCAGCAGTTATTCCCAAGGGACAGGGGCCCTGAGGGCCTATGGCTACACCTTC
TRBV10-3	TRBJ2-5	few	TRBD1	CAISESPDRLETQYF	TGTGCCATCAGTGAGTCTCCGGACAGGCTAGAGACCCAGTACTTC
TRBV7-9	TRBJ2-1	few	.	CASGPFTYNEQFF	TGTGCCAGCGGTCCATTCACCTACAATGAGCAGTTCTTC
TRBV11-2	TRBJ2-5	once	TRBD2	CASSSRGGHLETQYF	TGTGCCAGCAGCTCGCGGGGGGGCCATTTAGAGACCCAGTACTTC
TRBV12-3/TRBV12-4	TRBJ1-5	.	.	CASSSDSYSNQPQHF	TGTGCCAGCAGTTCAGACAGTTATAGCAATCAGCCCCAGCATTTT
TRBV18	TRBJ2-7	few	.	CACSPTGREQYF	TGTGCCTGCTCGCCGACAGGGAGGGAGCAGTACTTC
TRBV20-1	TRBJ2-7	few	.	CSAPRNRDEQYF	TGCAGTGCTCCACGCAACAGGGACGAGCAGTACTTC
TRBV6-6	TRBJ2-7	.	.	CASSYSNRDLSYEQYF	TGTGCCAGCAGTTACTCGAACAGGGATCTCTCCTACGAGCAGTACTTC
TRBV10-2	TRBJ2-3	.	.	CASSEGGISTDTQYF	TGCGCCAGCAGTGAGGGCGGAATTAGCACAGATACGCAGTATTTT
TRBV29-1	TRBJ2-5	many	TRBD2	CSVAGLQGEETQYF	TGCAGCGTAGCGGGACTCCAAGGCGAGGAGACCCAGTACTTC
TRBV7-2	TRBJ1-6	.	.	CASSLQVQSNSPLHF	TGTGCCAGCAGCTTACAGGTCCAATCTAATTCACCCCTCCACTTT
TRBV28	TRBJ2-2	.	TRBD2	CASSFPTSGDPNTGELFF	TGTGCCAGCAGTTTCCCGACTAGCGGGGATCCGAACACCGGGGAGCTGTTTTTT
TRBV28	TRBJ2-5	.	.	CASRLGWRGGETQYF	TGTGCCAGCAGACTTGGGTGGAGGGGGGGAGAGACCCAGTACTTC
TRBV5-5	TRBJ1-5	.	TRBD1	CASSLEGGTPQHF	TGTGCCAGCAGCTTGGAAGGGGGCACGCCCCAGCATTTT
TRBV9	TRBJ2-3	few	TRBD2	CASSVSSGGADTQYF	TGTGCCAGCAGCGTTTCTAGCGGGGGGGCCGATACGCAGTATTTT
TRBV14	TRBJ1-1	.	.	CASSQGTPTEAFF	TGTGCCAGCAGCCAGGGGACCCCCACTGAAGCTTTCTTT
TRBV18	TRBJ1-2	.	.	CASSPERTSGYTF	TGTGCCAGCTCACCAGAAAGGACTAGCGGCTACACCTTC